These 30 T cell receptor beta chains share one sample of origin, sequenced in a study of T cells in localized non-small cell lung cancer (TCRdb year 2020). Libraries came from the immunoSEQ multiplex PCR assay. Not all clones reach the TCRdb copy of this immuneACCESS table, which keeps in-frame sequences only. Checked studies attribute under half of the gap to unresolved V genes and leave the rest unexplained. The sample table contains around 16,000 clones; only one count was recorded for approximately 81% of them. The ten biggest clones cover approximately 23% of the sample. The sequences come from peripheral blood, collected before any cancer treatment. These receptors were collected from a male donor aged 60 or older with stage I lung adenocarcinoma.

This clone was picked up one time. V usage is TRBV5-6 and J usage is TRBJ2-6; either TRBD1 or TRBD2 may supply D (6 bases each). Per germline, CDR1 SGHDT and CDR2 YYEEEE. Deletions cut 0 bases from V and 6 bases from J, with 10 bases between. There are 15 residues in the CDR3. The CDR3 region is CASSLGRGEANVLTF. CDR3 nucleotide sequence: TGTGCCAGCAGCTTGGGAAGGGGGGAGGCCAACGTCCTGACTTTC.

CDR3 residues: CASSLDVRGLGYTF. The CDR3 DNA sequence: TGTGCCAGCAGCTTAGACGTCAGGGGGCTTGGCTACACCTTC. This chain uses TRBV7-9 with TRBJ1-2; TRBD1 matches at 8 bases. Germline lookup yields CDR1 SEHNR and CDR2 FQNEAQ (reference sequence). Germline trimming cut 1 base from V and 7 bases from J; bases unmatched to any gene: 5. This CDR3 has 14 amino acids.

This chain connects TRBV5-4 to TRBJ1-2; TRBD1 matches at 9 bases. Germline V gives CDR1 SGHNT, CDR2 YYREEE (reference sequence). Trimming took 0 bases from V and 7 from J; bases not matched to a gene: 7. The CDR3 loop spans 15 amino acids. The CDR3 is CASSLAGQGSGGYTF. The CDR3 DNA is TGTGCCAGCAGCTTGGCGGGACAGGGTTCTGGTGGCTACACCTTC.

This rearrangement joins TRBV7-9 to TRBJ1-3; TRBD1 might be the D (6 bases). CDR1 is SEHNR and CDR2 is FQNEAQ in the germline V gene (reference sequence). The CDR3 consists of 15 residues. The V and J ends lost 5 bases and 1 base respectively, with 12 bases between them. The CDR3 region is CASSLQQGSGNTIYF. In DNA form, the CDR3 reads TGTGCCAGCAGCCTTCAACAGGGATCTGGAAACACCATATATTTT.

This chain connects TRBV30 to TRBJ2-7; 8 nucleotides align to TRBD2. Germline V gene data show CDR1 as GTSNPN and CDR2 as SVGIG (reference sequence). The V segment lost 2 bases and the J segment 4 bases; nucleotides outside the gene matches: 10. The CDR3 sequence is 15 residues long. Here the CDR3 DNA reads TGTGCCTGGAGTTCTTCGGCGGGAGGCGATTACGAGCAGTACTTC. Amino acids: CAWSSSAGGDYEQYF.

The chain links TRBV5-8 to TRBJ2-7, with 11 bases matching TRBD1. Unmatched junction bases numbered 8, after V lost 5 bases and J lost 4 bases. CDR1 and CDR2 (germline): SGHTS, YDEGEE. The CDR3 runs to 15 residues. CDR3 sequence reads: CASRASGTGGYEQYF. The CDR3 DNA sequence: TGTGCCAGCAGGGCTTCGGGGACAGGGGGGTACGAGCAGTACTTC.

This clone appeared a single time. This chain uses TRBV5-4 with TRBJ2-5, with D possibly TRBD1 on 6 matching bases. Looked up from germline, CDR1 is SGHNT and CDR2 is YYREEE (reference sequence). V lost 4 bases and J 2 bases, leaving 15 bases between the germline ends. This CDR3 contains 15 residues. CDR3 sequence: CASSPSADRQETQYF. CDR3 nucleotides: TGTGCCAGCAGCCCCAGTGCGGACAGACAAGAGACCCAGTACTTC.

The rearrangement links TRBV5-5 to TRBJ1-6; no clear D gene. V was shortened by 1 base and J by 6 bases, with 8 bases between the two germline ends. The CDR3 consists of 14 residues. Germline CDR1 is SGHKS and CDR2 is YYEKEE (reference sequence). The CDR3 coding sequence is TGTGCCAGCAGCTTGAACAGCCTTAATTCACCCCTCCACTTT. Translated, it gives CASSLNSLNSPLHF.

The chain links TRBV5-1 to TRBJ2-1, with 8 bases fitting TRBD1. Germline assignment: CDR1 SGHRS and CDR2 YFSETQ. V shed 1 base, J shed 15 bases, and the junction held 12 bases outside the gene matches. The CDR3 has 14 amino acids. Here the CDR3 DNA reads TGCGCCAGCAGCTTGTCTCCAGGGGGCGCGTTGTTGTTCTTC. This gives the protein CASSLSPGGALLFF.

J is TRBJ2-1 and V is TRBV28, with no clear D. The CDR3 sequence is 16 residues long. The V and J ends lost 6 bases and 6 bases respectively, with 21 bases between them. CDR1 and CDR2 (germline): MDHEN, SYDVKM. Written as DNA, the CDR3 is TGTGCCAGCAGGATAGTGGACCACCATCGGCCCAATGAGCAGTTCTTC. It yields the protein CASRIVDHHRPNEQFF.

The gene calls are TRBV6-5 and TRBJ1-1; weak D call: TRBD1 (6 bases). This CDR3 region has 13 residues. Trimming pared 3 bases from V and 5 bases from J, leaving 10 bases between. CDR1 is MNHEY, CDR2 SVGAGI, per germline. In DNA form, the CDR3 reads TGTGCCAGCAGTTATTCCGACAGGACTGAAGCTTTCTTT. Protein product: CASSYSDRTEAFF.

This clone came up a few times. CDR3 bases: TGTGCCAGCAGCCCGCTCGGCGTGGGCTATGGCTACACCTTC. Translation: CASSPLGVGYGYTF. The J gene is TRBJ1-2, the V gene TRBV28; D gene unclear. CDR3 size: 14 residues. CDR1 and CDR2 (germline): MDHEN, SYDVKM. The germline V and J ends were trimmed by 6 bases and 4 bases, with 15 bases remaining between them.

V gene TRBV1 combines with J gene TRBJ2-4; the table's TRBD1 call for D was not verified on the DNA. TRBV1 is a recognized pseudogene. This CDR3 is 20 amino acids long. CDR3 sequence (DNA): TGCACCAGCAGCCAAGATTCGCAGGGGGAGCGATTACTAGCCAAAAACATTCAGTACTTC. It encodes CTSSQDSQGERLLAKNIQYF.

The J gene is TRBJ1-6, the V gene TRBV7-9; D ambiguous. Germline-derived CDR1 and CDR2 are SEHNR and FQNEAQ (reference sequence). Deletions cut 5 bases from V and 11 bases from J, with 10 bases between. The CDR3 has 12 residues. This chain's CDR3 is CASSAPWAPLHF. Written as DNA, the CDR3 is TGTGCCAGCAGCGCGCCATGGGCACCCCTCCACTTT.

Here the CDR3 reads CASSPSGRFDEQYF. The CDR3 nucleotides are TGTGCCAGCAGCCCCTCGGGACGTTTTGACGAGCAGTACTTC. V is TRBV7-9 and J is TRBJ2-7, with D tentatively TRBD1 or TRBD2 (5 bases each). This CDR3 comprises 14 residues. CDR1 and CDR2 from the germline V gene are SEHNR and FQNEAQ (reference sequence). V lost 5 bases to trimming and J lost 5 bases, with 16 bases between them.

The CDR3 loop is CASSAPGQGTDTQYF. The CDR3 DNA reads TGTGCCAGCAGTGCCCCGGGACAGGGTACAGATACGCAGTATTTT. The chain carries TRBV28 and TRBJ2-3, with 9 bases aligning to TRBD1. This CDR3 is 15 amino acids long. CDR1 MDHEN and CDR2 SYDVKM come from the germline V gene. The J segment lost 3 bases and the V segment lost 5 bases, leaving 6 bases of the junction unmatched.

The chain joins TRBV27 to TRBJ2-5; D is perhaps TRBD2 (7 bases). Trimming took 6 bases from V and 5 from J, leaving 16 bases between them. The CDR3 loop spans 14 amino acids. CDR1 MNHEY and CDR2 SMNVEV come from the germline V gene (reference sequence). The CDR3 here is CASRSGGRRETQYF. CDR3 DNA: TGTGCCAGCAGGTCCGGGGGGCGCCGGGAGACCCAGTACTTC.

This chain connects TRBV6-6 to TRBJ1-2; 8 nucleotides align to TRBD1. The germline gives CDR1 MNHNY, CDR2 SVGAGI (reference sequence). The CDR3 contains 13 residues. V shed 4 bases and J 7 bases; nucleotides not matched to a gene: 5. This CDR3 reads CASSSQGAGGYTF. CDR3 bases: TGTGCCAGCAGTTCCCAGGGGGCGGGTGGCTACACCTTC.

This clone was seen once. The chain has TRBV7-9 and TRBJ2-1; D unclear. Between the trimmed V and J ends, which lost 4 bases and 0 bases, there was a span of 13 bases. The CDR3 totals 16 residues. Germline assignment: CDR1 SEHNR and CDR2 FQNEAQ (reference sequence). The CDR3 loop is CASSYWAENSYNEQFF. As DNA, the CDR3 is TGTGCCAGCAGCTATTGGGCCGAGAACTCCTACAATGAGCAGTTCTTC.

The chain joins TRBV6-1 to TRBJ1-1; D not certain. With 4 bases removed from V and 1 base from J, the gap between germline ends came to 10 bases. The CDR3 consists of 14 residues. Germline V gene data show CDR1 as MNHNS and CDR2 as SASEGT. The CDR3 DNA sequence: TGTGCCAGCAGTGCTAGTCGGAGGAACACTGAAGCTTTCTTT. The encoded protein is CASSASRRNTEAFF.

The V and J genes are TRBV7-8 and TRBJ2-2; the D gene is possibly TRBD2 (5 bases). Trimming removed 4 bases from V and 2 bases from J, with 11 bases in between. The CDR3 contains 15 residues. Germline V gene lookup returns CDR1 SGHVS and CDR2 FQNEAQ. The DNA for the CDR3 is TGTGCCAGCAGCTCCGGACTGCATAACACCGGGGAGCTGTTTTTT. Protein: CASSSGLHNTGELFF.

J is TRBJ1-1 and V is TRBV19; no clear D. Trimming took off 0 bases at V and 5 bases at J, with 16 bases between the two ends. Germline values: CDR1 LNHDA, CDR2 SQIVND (reference sequence). This CDR3 is 16 amino acids long. CDR3 bases: TGTGCCAGTAGTATAGATCTAAACATCGGAGGGACTGAAGCTTTCTTT. The encoded protein is CASSIDLNIGGTEAFF.

The genes are TRBV27 and TRBJ1-5; 9 positions match TRBD1. J gave up 7 bases and V 3 bases, and 4 bases lay outside the gene matches. The CDR3 consists of 14 residues. Germline V gene sequence: CDR1 MNHEY, CDR2 SMNVEV (reference sequence). The CDR3 sequence is CASSLGQGLQPQHF. DNA for the CDR3: TGTGCCAGCAGTTTGGGACAGGGCTTACAGCCCCAGCATTTT.

In this sample, this clone turned up once. The V call is TRBV6-1, the J call TRBJ1-6; D gene uncertain. V gave up 2 bases and J gave up 7 bases, with 6 bases separating them. The germline gives CDR1 MNHNS, CDR2 SASEGT. The CDR3 consists of 13 residues. The CDR3 region is CASSERVNSPLHF. The CDR3 coding sequence is TGTGCCAGCAGTGAAAGGGTAAATTCACCCCTCCACTTT.

V usage is TRBV27 and J usage is TRBJ1-6; TRBD1 agrees at 8 bases. Germline-derived CDR1 and CDR2 are MNHEY and SMNVEV (reference sequence). This CDR3 region has 15 residues. V lost 6 bases to trimming and J lost 5 bases; unmatched junction nucleotides: 6. The CDR3 protein is CASRQGVFDNSPLHF. The CDR3 DNA is TGTGCCAGCAGACAGGGGGTATTCGATAATTCACCCCTCCACTTT.

V is TRBV10-2 and J is TRBJ1-2, with D possibly being TRBD1 (5 bases). The germline V gene has CDR1 WSHSY and CDR2 SAAADI. Trimming removed 3 bases at V and 4 bases at J, with 9 bases between. This CDR3 is 13 amino acids long. The CDR3 region has the DNA TGCGCCAGCAGTGATGGGCAGGGCTATGGCTACACCTTC. It codes for CASSDGQGYGYTF.

The gene calls are TRBV11-2 and TRBJ1-4; D remains unclear. The V and J ends lost 2 bases and 0 bases respectively, with 10 bases between them. Germline values: CDR1 SGHAT, CDR2 FQNNGV. The CDR3 runs 16 residues. The CDR3 spells CASSLPRGSTNEKLFF. The CDR3 DNA is TGTGCCAGCAGCTTACCCCGCGGGTCAACTAATGAAAAACTGTTTTTT.

The gene calls are TRBV11-3 and TRBJ2-6; D may correspond to TRBD1 or TRBD2 (6 bases each). The CDR3 sequence is 15 residues long. V was clipped by 4 bases and J by 2 bases, with 9 bases between them. Germline V gene data show CDR1 as SGHNT and CDR2 as YENEEA. In DNA form, the CDR3 reads TGTGCCAGCAGCTCAGGGGAGGCTGGGGCCAACGTCCTGACTTTC. Amino acid sequence: CASSSGEAGANVLTF.

The genes are TRBV18 and TRBJ1-3; D ambiguous. This CDR3 has 17 amino acids. V shed 3 bases and J shed 2 bases, with 17 bases lying between them. In germline, CDR1 is KGHSH, CDR2 LQKENI. As DNA, the CDR3 is TGTGCCAGCTCACCTGTGAGGTTGCGGCAGGCTGGAAACACCATATATTTT. Residues: CASSPVRLRQAGNTIYF.

The genes are TRBV19 and TRBJ2-2; the match to TRBD1 covers 9 bases. Trimming removed 4 bases from V and 6 bases from J; junction bases left unmatched: 12. The CDR3 is made up of 17 amino acids. Germline CDR1 and CDR2: LNHDA and SQIVND (reference sequence). This chain's CDR3 is CASSTLDRGVRPGELFF. CDR3 nucleotides: TGTGCCAGTAGTACCTTAGACAGGGGGGTAAGACCCGGGGAGCTGTTTTTT.